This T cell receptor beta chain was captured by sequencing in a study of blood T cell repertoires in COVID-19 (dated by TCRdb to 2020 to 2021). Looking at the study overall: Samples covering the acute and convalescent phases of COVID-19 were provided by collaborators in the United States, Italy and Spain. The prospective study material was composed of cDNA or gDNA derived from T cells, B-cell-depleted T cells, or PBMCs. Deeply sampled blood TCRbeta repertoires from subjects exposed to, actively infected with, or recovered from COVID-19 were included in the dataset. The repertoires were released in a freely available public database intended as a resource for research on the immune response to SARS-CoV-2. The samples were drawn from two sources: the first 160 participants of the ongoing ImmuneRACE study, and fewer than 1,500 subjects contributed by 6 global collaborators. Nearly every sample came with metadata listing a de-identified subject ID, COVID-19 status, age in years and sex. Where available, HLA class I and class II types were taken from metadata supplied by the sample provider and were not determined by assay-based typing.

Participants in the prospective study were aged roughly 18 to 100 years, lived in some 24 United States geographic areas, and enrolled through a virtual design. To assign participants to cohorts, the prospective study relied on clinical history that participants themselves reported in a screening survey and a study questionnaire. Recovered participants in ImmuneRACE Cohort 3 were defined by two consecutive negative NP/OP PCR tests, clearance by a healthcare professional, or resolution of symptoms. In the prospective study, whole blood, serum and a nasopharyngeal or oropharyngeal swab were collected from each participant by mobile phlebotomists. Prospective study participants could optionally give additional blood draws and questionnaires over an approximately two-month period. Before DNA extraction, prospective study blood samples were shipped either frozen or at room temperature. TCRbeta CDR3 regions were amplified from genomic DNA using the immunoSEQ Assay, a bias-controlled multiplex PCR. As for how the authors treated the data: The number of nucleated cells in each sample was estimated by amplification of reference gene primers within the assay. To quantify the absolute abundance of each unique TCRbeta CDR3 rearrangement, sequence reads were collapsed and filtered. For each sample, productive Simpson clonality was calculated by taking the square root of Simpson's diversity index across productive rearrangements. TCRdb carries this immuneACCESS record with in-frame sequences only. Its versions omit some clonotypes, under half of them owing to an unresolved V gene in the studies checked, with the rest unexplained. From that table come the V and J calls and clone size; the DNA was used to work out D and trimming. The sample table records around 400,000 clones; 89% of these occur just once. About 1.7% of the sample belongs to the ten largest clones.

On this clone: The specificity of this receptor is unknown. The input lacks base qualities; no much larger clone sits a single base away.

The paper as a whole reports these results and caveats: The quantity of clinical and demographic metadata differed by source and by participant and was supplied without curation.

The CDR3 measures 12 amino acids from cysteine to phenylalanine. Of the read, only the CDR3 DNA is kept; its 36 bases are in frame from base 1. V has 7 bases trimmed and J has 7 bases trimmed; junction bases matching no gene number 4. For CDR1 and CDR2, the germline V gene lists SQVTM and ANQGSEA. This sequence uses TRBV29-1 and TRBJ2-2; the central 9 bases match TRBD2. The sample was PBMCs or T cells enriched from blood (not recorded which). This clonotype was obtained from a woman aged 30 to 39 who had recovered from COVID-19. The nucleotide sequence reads TGCAGCGGGAAGCGGGGGGACGGGGAGCTGTTTTTT. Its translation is CSGKRGDGELFF.